What follows are 14 T cell receptor beta chains derived from one specimen sequenced in a study of post-analysis software for immune sequencing data. Whole-study findings and limits: Roughly five TRBV segments, including TRBV5-6, TRBV5-1 and TRBV20-1, were more frequent in patients than controls.

For these receptors, no antigen is known. Libraries were made from TCR beta cDNA, and they carried unique molecular identifiers. TCRdb analysed the PCR reads with MiXCR anew, one entry per CDR3 protein. This sample yields hundreds of thousands of distinct CDR3 sequences, of which 55% to 60% are seen a single time; approximately 11% belongs to the top ten. The specimen was blood. The receptor set was obtained from a girl aged 2-10 years with multiple sclerosis.

V and J are TRBV12-3 or TRBV12-4 and TRBJ2-1, with TRBD2 identical over 10 bases. Trimming removed 6 bases from V and 6 bases from J; junction bases left unmatched: 5. The CDR3 runs 14 residues. In DNA, the CDR3 is TGTGCCAGCAGAGAAGCGGGGGGGTGCAATGAGCAGTTCTTC. Translating gives CASREAGGCNEQFF.

A few counts support this clonotype. The V call is TRBV5-1, the J call TRBJ1-1; TRBD1 is a possible D gene (6 bases). Germline V gives CDR1 SGHRS, CDR2 YFSETQ. The CDR3 length is 15 residues. Trimming stripped 0 bases from V and 4 bases from J, with 13 bases between. The DNA of the CDR3 is TGCGCCAGCAGCTTGGGCCGGGGGGCGAGCACTGAAGCTTTCTTT. It codes for CASSLGRGASTEAFF.

This clonotype has only a few counts. This chain connects TRBV12-5 to TRBJ1-2; no clear D gene. Germline V lookup: CDR1 LGHNT, CDR2 FRNRAP. The CDR3 has 16 residues. V dropped 2 bases and J dropped 4 bases, with 17 bases sitting between them. The CDR3 region has the DNA TGTGCTAGTGGTTTGCATCGGGCCCCTGGGATCTATGGCTACACCTTC. Residues: CASGLHRAPGIYGYTF.

The V call is TRBV7-9, the J call TRBJ2-3; 7 positions match TRBD2. V lost 5 bases and J lost 8; bases outside the gene matches: 10. The CDR3 is 14 amino acids. Germline CDR1 and CDR2: SEHNR and FQNEAQ (reference sequence). The CDR3 DNA follows: TGTGCCAGCAGCCCAGGGACTACACCTACTACGCAGTATTTT. It codes for CASSPGTTPTTQYF.

This chain joins TRBV6-2 or TRBV6-3 and TRBJ2-1; D tentatively fits TRBD1 or TRBD2 (5 bases each). CDR3 size: 13 residues. Germline CDR1 is MNHEY and CDR2 is SVGEGT. V lost 2 bases and J 6 bases, leaving 8 bases between the germline ends. The CDR3 protein is CASSYGTRNEQFF. CDR3 sequence (DNA): TGTGCCAGCAGTTACGGGACCCGCAATGAGCAGTTCTTC.

This clonotype was observed a few times. The CDR3 sequence is CSVEERGRRTYTDTQYF. CDR3 DNA: TGCAGCGTTGAAGAACGGGGCCGCCGTACATACACAGATACGCAGTATTTT. The rearrangement uses TRBV29-1 and TRBJ2-3, with D possibly being TRBD1 or TRBD2 (5 bases each). V was cut by 0 bases and J by 2 bases, with 18 bases left in between. Germline lookup yields CDR1 SQVTM and CDR2 ANQGSEA. The CDR3 is 17 residues long.

V usage is TRBV5-1 and J usage is TRBJ2-1; TRBD1 might be the D (7 bases). The CDR3 consists of 16 residues. V lost 3 bases and J lost 3, with 16 bases in between. Germline V gene data show CDR1 as SGHRS and CDR2 as YFSETQ. The CDR3 loop is CASSYRQGGSYNEQFF. CDR3 sequence (DNA): TGCGCCAGCAGCTACCGACAGGGAGGTAGCTACAATGAGCAGTTCTTC.

The chain is built from TRBV2 and TRBJ1-1; D is undetermined. Germline-derived CDR1 and CDR2 are SNHLY and FYNNEI. Between the trimmed V and J ends, which lost 4 bases and 5 bases, there was a span of 11 bases. The length of the CDR3 is 13 residues. The CDR3 reads CASSGGSRTEAFF. The CDR3 DNA follows: TGTGCCAGCAGTGGAGGGAGTAGAACTGAAGCTTTCTTT.

The CDR3 DNA reads TGCGCCAGCAGCCAAGGTCCAGCGGGAGGGTACGATGAGCAGTTCTTC. This encodes CASSQGPAGGYDEQFF. This chain connects TRBV4-1 to TRBJ2-1; 10 bases agree with TRBD2. V lost 1 base, J lost 8 bases, and 8 bases stayed unmatched. Germline-derived CDR1 and CDR2 are MGHRA and YSYEKL. The CDR3 extends over 16 amino acids.

The chain couples TRBV4-2 to TRBJ2-1, with a tentative D call TRBD2 (5 bases). Germline V gene data show CDR1 as LGHNA and CDR2 as YNFKEQ. Trimming shortened V by 4 bases and J by 7 bases, and 11 bases separated the two germline ends. The CDR3 has 13 residues. The CDR3 region has the DNA TGTGCCAGCAGCCGCACCGGGGAGAATGAGCAGTTCTTC. This translates into CASSRTGENEQFF.

The chain couples TRBV12-3 or TRBV12-4 to TRBJ2-1; either TRBD1 or TRBD2 may supply D (5 bases each). CDR3 length: 15 amino acids. The germline V and J ends were trimmed by 3 bases and 2 bases, with 11 bases remaining between them. Written as DNA, the CDR3 is TGTGCCAGCAGTTTGGGGGAGCTCGCCTACAATGAGCAGTTCTTC. Residues: CASSLGELAYNEQFF.

The chain recombines TRBV5-5 with TRBJ2-4, with D unresolved. Germline V gene sequence: CDR1 SGHKS, CDR2 YYEKEE (reference sequence). This CDR3 region has 14 residues. Between the trimmed V and J ends, which lost 4 bases and 3 bases, there was a span of 11 bases. CDR3 coding DNA: TGTGCCAGCAGCCCGCTGTGGGGCAAAAACATTCAGTACTTC. This translates into CASSPLWGKNIQYF. The full variable domain, with the rest looked up from reference TRBV5-5 and TRBJ2-4, is DAGVTQSPTHLIKTRGQQVTLRCSPISGHKSVSWYQQVLGQGPQFIFQYYEKEERGRGNFPDRFSARQFPNYSSELNVNALLLGDSALYLCASSPLWGKNIQYFGAGTRLSVL.

This chain links TRBV6-2 or TRBV6-3 with TRBJ2-7; possibly TRBD1 for D (6 bases). Germline V lookup: CDR1 MNHEY, CDR2 SVGEGT. V lost 6 bases, J lost 2 bases, and 14 bases lay in between. The CDR3 consists of 14 residues. DNA of the CDR3: TGTGCCAGCAGACCTAGTACAGGGACCTACGAGCAGTACTTC. It encodes CASRPSTGTYEQYF.

This clonotype was detected only a few times. This chain uses TRBV7-2 with TRBJ2-1; tentatively, D is TRBD2 (6 bases). CDR1 and CDR2 from the germline V gene are SGHTA and FQGNSA. The CDR3 is 15 amino acids. The V end was cut by 4 bases, the J end by 7 bases, with 17 bases between. The CDR3 nucleotides are TGTGCCAGCAGCTCATCGGGACTCCTAAGAAATGAGCAGTTCTTC. This translates into CASSSSGLLRNEQFF.